This T cell receptor beta chain was documented in a study of T cells in Graves' hyperthyroidism and ophthalmopathy. Overall study: Peripheral blood was secured at the point of initial diagnosis, before any treatment. Findings and caveats of the study: With a median lead of roughly 6.8 months before onset, the model predicted ophthalmopathy.

In the ophthalmopathy cohort, Clinical Activity Score was at least 3, NOSPECS grade at least 4, and duration under 3 months. Out of roughly 9.1 ml of fresh peripheral blood came the PBMCs. This clonotype was found many times. Its antigen remains unidentified. Amplified TCR beta CDR3 regions derived from RNA transcripts. Primed by the HTBI set, a first-round RT-PCR was run on the TCR CDR3. In TCRdb, the multiplex PCR reads were re-called with MiXCR into one record per CDR3 protein. The table includes about 610,000 distinct CDR3 sequences, approximately 14% detected once. The CDR3 consists of 16 residues. Trimming cost V 1 base and J 4 bases; bases outside gene matches: 9. Per the germline V gene, CDR1 is MDHEN and CDR2 is SYDVKM.

The V call is TRBV28, the J call TRBJ2-5; 7 bases are a match to TRBD1. The TCR sequence derives from a woman aged 40 to 49 with Graves' ophthalmopathy. The sequenced sample was blood. DNA of the CDR3: TGTGCCAGCAGTTTATCTACAGGGGTTGTGGCAGAGACCCAGTACTTC. Amino acids: CASSLSTGVVAETQYF. The entire variable domain, with the rest obtained from reference TRBV28 and TRBJ2-5, is as follows: DVKVTQSSRYLVKRTGEKVFLECVQDMDHENMFWYRQDPGLGLRLIYFSYDVKMKEKGDIPEGYSVSREKKERFSLILESASTNQTSMYLCASSLSTGVVAETQYFGPGTRLLVL.